A selection of T cell receptor beta chains follows, all from one sample in a study of blood T cell repertoires in COVID-19. Data came from immunoSEQ multiplex PCR; TCRdb stores just in-frame clones and leaves some out. Of fewer than 450,000 clones detected, over 80% appear once; the ten largest clones hold around 6%. Sequencing was carried out using peripheral blood. The receptors derive from a woman in her forties or fifties with COVID-19, enrolled during active disease. Each CDR3 is given with its conserved first and last residue. The D gene is left open where the match is weak. The size field is filled for only some rows; it gives once, few, many or a size class.

>NA|TRBV7-2|NA|TRBJ2-1
TGTGCCAGCAACGCGGGGAGTCCCTACAATGAGCAGTTCTTC
CASNAGSPYNEQFF
>NA|TRBV7-3|NA|TRBJ2-1
TGTGCCAGCAGCTTAGCGGGCTCCTACAATGAGCAGTTCTTC
CASSLAGSYNEQFF
>TRBD2|TRBV3-1/TRBV3-2|NA|TRBJ2-7
TGTGCCAGCAGCTATAGCGGGAACGCTGTCTACGAGCAGTACTTC
CASSYSGNAVYEQYF
>TRBD2|TRBV4-2|NA|TRBJ2-3
TGTGCCAGCAGCCAACGGGTAGCGGGAAGCACAGATACGCAGTATTTT
CASSQRVAGSTDTQYF
>TRBD1|TRBV19|once|TRBJ1-4
TGTGCCAGTGCCAGGGGGTGGCGAGAAAAACTGTTTTTT
CASARGWREKLFF
>TRBD2|TRBV27|NA|TRBJ2-1
TGTGCCAGCAGTTTTGGACTAGCTTTCTCCTACAATGAGCAGTTCTTC
CASSFGLAFSYNEQFF
>TRBD2|TRBV7-3|NA|TRBJ2-3
TGTGCCAGCAGCCCCAGCGGACTAGCGGGAGAGTCGGGGACGCAGTATTTT
CASSPSGLAGESGTQYF
>TRBD1|TRBV30|NA|TRBJ2-7
TGTGCCTGGAGTGTGGTACAGGGGGGCGAGCAGTACTTC
CAWSVVQGGEQYF
>NA|TRBV24-1|NA|TRBJ2-1
TGTGCCACCAGTGGGCCAGAGGAAAGTTGGAATGAGCAGTTCTTC
CATSGPEESWNEQFF
>TRBD1|TRBV11-2|NA|TRBJ1-1
TGTGCCAGCAGCTTTTGGACAGGACGGGTAAGCACTGAAGCTTTCTTT
CASSFWTGRVSTEAFF
>TRBD2|TRBV14|NA|TRBJ2-2
TGTGCCAGCAGAGCGGGAAATAGCGGGGAGCTGTTTTTT
CASRAGNSGELFF
>TRBD1|TRBV30|once|TRBJ1-3
TGTGCCTGGGGAAGGACAGGGAACTCTGGAAACACCATATATTTT
CAWGRTGNSGNTIYF
>TRBD2|TRBV30|NA|TRBJ2-1
TGTGCCTACGGCGGGGCGGGAGGGGATTTGAATGAGCAGTTCTTC
CAYGGAGGDLNEQFF
>NA|TRBV5-1|NA|TRBJ2-7
TGCGCCAGCAGCTCCGGTGGGGCAAACCCCCTGAACGAGCAGTACTTC
CASSSGGANPLNEQYF
>NA|TRBV24-1|NA|TRBJ2-3
TGTGCCACCAGTGATACCGGGAGAGGGACAGATACGCAGTATTTT
CATSDTGRGTDTQYF
>TRBD2|TRBV19|NA|TRBJ2-2
TGTGCCAGTAGTAGGACTAGCGTCAACACCGGGGAGCTGTTTTTT
CASSRTSVNTGELFF
>TRBD1|TRBV6-5|NA|TRBJ2-7
TGTGCCAGCAGTTACGCCCAGGGGGTTAACTACGAGCAGTACTTC
CASSYAQGVNYEQYF
>NA|TRBV30|NA|TRBJ2-1
TGTGCCTGGAGTGTACGAGTCGAGAGCCATGAGCAGTTCTTC
CAWSVRVESHEQFF
>NA|TRBV19|NA|TRBJ1-1
TGTGCCAGTATCCGGGTAAGGGGCACTGAAGCTTTCTTT
CASIRVRGTEAFF
>TRBD2|TRBV12-5|NA|TRBJ2-1
TGTGCTAGTGGTTTGGGTAGCGGGATCTACAATGAGCAGTTCTTC
CASGLGSGIYNEQFF
>NA|TRBV7-9|NA|TRBJ1-2
TGTGCCAGCAGCAACGGATGGGCCTCCTATGGCTACACCTTC
CASSNGWASYGYTF
>TRBD2|TRBV7-8|NA|TRBJ2-7
TGTGCCAGCAGCCGGACCGGGACTAGCGAATATTCCTACGAGCAGTACTTC
CASSRTGTSEYSYEQYF
>NA|TRBV6-5|NA|TRBJ2-3
TGTGCCAGCAGTCGTGAGGAAGGCACAGATACGCAGTATTTT
CASSREEGTDTQYF
>TRBD1|TRBV7-8|once|TRBJ1-1
TGTGCCAGCACCTCCGGACAGGGGACCATGGGAGCTTTCTTT
CASTSGQGTMGAFF
>NA|TRBV6-2/TRBV6-3|NA|TRBJ2-7
TGTGCCAGCAGTCAACCAGGATACGAGCAGTACTTC
CASSQPGYEQYF
>TRBD1|TRBV19|once|TRBJ1-1
TGTGCCAGTAGAACAGGGGCCTACACTGAAGCTTTCTTT
CASRTGAYTEAFF
>NA|TRBV10-2|NA|TRBJ1-1
TGCGCCAGCAGTGACGGCGGAACTGAAGCTTTCTTT
CASSDGGTEAFF
>TRBD2|TRBV9|NA|TRBJ2-3
TGTGCCTCAGGCGAGCGGGAGAGGGGGACAGATACGCAGTATTTT
CASGERERGTDTQYF
>NA|TRBV3-1/TRBV3-2|NA|TRBJ2-1
TGTGCCAGCAGCCAAGTCCTCCTTTCCTACAATGAGCAGTTCTTC
CASSQVLLSYNEQFF
>NA|TRBV30|once|TRBJ1-4
TGTGCCTGGAGACGGGAGCGTGAAAAACTGTTTTTT
CAWRREREKLFF
>TRBD2|TRBV18|NA|TRBJ2-7
TGTGCCAGCTCTTCCACGTCAGGACTAGCCTACGAGCAGTACTTC
CASSSTSGLAYEQYF